Presented here are 20 T cell receptor beta chains from one specimen sequenced in a study of OX40 agonist ivuxolimab in advanced cancers. The assay was immunoSEQ multiplex PCR, and TCRdb's table has in-frame clones only and misses some. The sample yields about 83,000 clones, around 86% seen once. Sample: CD4+ or CD8+ T cells sorted from blood, taken in a trial of the OX40 agonist ivuxolimab. The receptors originated from an adult with an advanced solid tumor such as melanoma, head and neck, liver or kidney cancer.

The gene calls are TRBV27 and TRBJ2-7; 9 nucleotides match TRBD2. Losses at the gene ends were 6 bases for V and 0 bases for J; bases not matched to a gene: 6. Germline V gene lookup returns CDR1 MNHEY and CDR2 SMNVEV (reference sequence). The CDR3 runs 15 residues. The CDR3 is CASRSPSGDSYEQYF. In DNA form, the CDR3 reads TGTGCCAGCAGATCCCCTAGCGGGGACTCCTACGAGCAGTACTTC.

This clone showed up just a few times. The V and J genes are TRBV21-1 and TRBJ1-4. TRBV21-1 is listed as a pseudogene. This CDR3 has 15 residues. CDR3: CASSPRGGPDEKLFF. The CDR3 nucleotides are TGTGCCAGCAGCCCTAGAGGGGGGCCAGATGAAAAACTGTTTTTT.

The rearrangement uses TRBV6-6 and TRBJ1-1; D possibly corresponds to TRBD1 (6 bases). The CDR3 has 15 amino acids. Deletions cut 4 bases from V and 5 bases from J, with 17 bases between. Germline V gene data show CDR1 as MNHNY and CDR2 as SVGAGI (reference sequence). The CDR3 spells CASSFAPGQGTEAFF. CDR3 nucleotide sequence: TGTGCCAGCAGTTTTGCGCCGGGGCAGGGGACTGAAGCTTTCTTT.

This clone is a singleton in its sample. V usage is TRBV2 and J usage is TRBJ2-2; D is uncertain. The CDR3 loop spans 14 amino acids. CDR1 SNHLY and CDR2 FYNNEI come from the germline V gene. Trimming took 7 bases from V and 2 from J, leaving 11 bases between them. For the CDR3, the DNA is TGTGCCAGCATTGTACAGCCAAACACCGGGGAGCTGTTTTTT. Protein sequence: CASIVQPNTGELFF.

The rearrangement uses TRBV7-2 and TRBJ2-7; 11 positions match TRBD2. The CDR3 covers 14 residues. V lost 5 bases, J lost 9 bases, and 9 bases stayed unmatched. The germline V gene has CDR1 SGHTA and CDR2 FQGNSA. The CDR3 reads CASSLGTSGQGQYF. The DNA of the CDR3 is TGTGCCAGCAGCCTCGGGACTAGCGGCCAGGGGCAGTACTTC.

This sequence joins TRBV5-1 and TRBJ2-5; TRBD2 matches 8 bases. Germline V lookup: CDR1 SGHRS, CDR2 YFSETQ. This CDR3 contains 13 residues. With 3 bases clipped from V and 5 bases from J, the junction kept 3 bases outside the gene matches. In nucleotides, the CDR3 is TGCGCCAGCAGCTCGACTAGCGTGGAGACCCAGTACTTC. Translating gives CASSSTSVETQYF.

The V gene is TRBV6-1, the J gene TRBJ2-7; D call uncertain. Between the trimmed V and J ends, which lost 6 bases and 5 bases, there was a span of 17 bases. Per germline, CDR1 MNHNS and CDR2 SASEGT. This CDR3 comprises 14 residues. In DNA form, the CDR3 reads TGTGCCAGCAGGAATCCAGGCCCTGTGAACGAGCAGTACTTC. This codes for CASRNPGPVNEQYF.

This sequence joins TRBV14 and TRBJ2-6; 7 nucleotides align to TRBD1. The CDR3 has 18 amino acids. From germline, CDR1 is SGHDN and CDR2 FVKESK. The J segment lost 2 bases and the V segment lost 0 bases, leaving 7 bases of the junction unmatched. For the CDR3, the DNA is TGTGCCAGCAGCCAAGACAGGGGGACGGTAACTGGGGCCAACGTCCTGACTTTC. It translates to CASSQDRGTVTGANVLTF.

The chain couples TRBV2 to TRBJ1-5; TRBD1 might be the D (6 bases). Germline assignment: CDR1 SNHLY and CDR2 FYNNEI. The CDR3 is 13 residues long. Trimming took off 10 bases at V and 3 bases at J, with 13 bases between the two ends. DNA of the CDR3: TGTGCCACACGGACAGAGGCCAATCAGCCCCAGCATTTT. It yields the protein CATRTEANQPQHF.

This chain links TRBV7-6 with TRBJ2-3; 8 bases fit TRBD2. Germline CDR1 SGHVS, CDR2 FNYEAQ. V was pared by 3 bases and J by 2 bases, with 7 bases of the junction left unmatched. There are 16 residues in the CDR3. The CDR3 spells CASSFAGSGATDTQYF. In DNA form, the CDR3 reads TGTGCCAGCAGCTTCGCGGGTAGCGGGGCCACAGATACGCAGTATTTT.

This rearrangement joins TRBV30 to TRBJ2-3, with 8 bases fitting TRBD2. Germline V CDR1 and CDR2: GTSNPN, SVGIG (reference sequence). CDR3 length: 14 amino acids. V lost 2 bases, J lost 4 bases, and 5 bases stayed unmatched. CDR3 sequence reads: CAWSFGGAADTQYF. CDR3 in DNA: TGTGCCTGGAGTTTCGGGGGGGCCGCAGATACGCAGTATTTT.

CDR3 in DNA: TGTGCCAGCAGCGTCTCTCGCTCTGGAAACACCATATATTTT. Encoded protein: CASSVSRSGNTIYF. The V gene is TRBV7-6, the J gene TRBJ1-3; no definite D call. The CDR3 has 14 amino acids. V lost 5 bases to trimming and J lost 0 bases, with 8 bases between them. Germline CDR1 SGHVS, CDR2 FNYEAQ.

V and J are TRBV2 and TRBJ1-1, with D possibly TRBD1 on 5 matching bases. V was pared by 6 bases and J by 3 bases, with 17 bases between. This CDR3 comprises 15 residues. CDR1 is SNHLY, CDR2 FYNNEI, per germline. The DNA for the CDR3 is TGTGCCAGCAGGCCGGGACGGAACTCTTACACTGAAGCTTTCTTT. This gives the protein CASRPGRNSYTEAFF.

The chain carries TRBV21-1 and TRBJ1-1; TRBD1 reflects the table's D call only, with no check against the DNA. TRBV21-1 corresponds to a pseudogene. This CDR3 spans 14 amino acids. CDR3 region: CASPTTGENTEAFF. The DNA of the CDR3 is TGTGCCAGCCCTACCACAGGGGAGAACACTGAAGCTTTCTTT.

The chain uses TRBV19 and TRBJ2-5; tentative D call: TRBD2 (5 bases). From germline, CDR1 is LNHDA and CDR2 SQIVND (reference sequence). The V end lost 1 base, the J end lost 5 bases, and 17 bases lay between the germline ends. The length of the CDR3 is 16 residues. The CDR3 coding sequence is TGTGCCAGTAGTATAGCCCCCCCCGCTAGCCTCGAGACCCAGTACTTC. Encoded protein: CASSIAPPASLETQYF.

The CDR3: CASSLTGVSTDTQYF. CDR3 coding DNA: TGTGCCAGCAGCTTAACGGGGGTTAGCACAGATACGCAGTATTTT. The chain employs TRBV7-6 and TRBJ2-3, with a possible D match to TRBD2 (6 bases). From germline, CDR1 is SGHVS and CDR2 FNYEAQ. This CDR3 region has 15 residues. With 2 bases removed from V and 0 bases from J, the gap between germline ends came to 9 bases.

The chain couples TRBV14 to TRBJ1-3, with D maybe TRBD1 (5 bases). From germline, CDR1 is SGHDN and CDR2 FVKESK. The CDR3 has 14 residues. V lost 4 bases to trimming and J lost 2 bases, with 9 bases between them. CDR3 residues: CASSPRTTGNTIYF. The DNA of the CDR3 is TGTGCCAGCAGCCCCAGGACAACTGGAAACACCATATATTTT. The whole variable domain, remainder taken from reference TRBV14 and TRBJ1-3, is EAGVTQFPSHSVIEKGQTVTLRCDPISGHDNLYWYRRVMGKEIKFLLHFVKESKQDESGMPNNRFLAERTGGTYSTLKVQPAELEDSGVYFCASSPRTTGNTIYFGEGSWLTVV.

The V and J genes are TRBV10-2 and TRBJ2-5, with 8 bases identical to TRBD2. This CDR3 contains 13 residues. CDR1 and CDR2 (germline): WSHSY, SAAADI. The trim removed 7 bases at V and 4 bases at J, leaving 5 bases unmatched. This CDR3 is CASTPGGGETQYF. DNA of the CDR3: TGCGCCAGCACACCGGGGGGGGGAGAGACCCAGTACTTC.

This chain links TRBV11-1 with TRBJ2-3, with TRBD1 matching over 10 bases. Germline V gene sequence: CDR1 SGHAT, CDR2 FQDESV (reference sequence). CDR3 size: 15 residues. V lost 5 bases and J lost 5; bases outside the gene matches: 7. CDR3 region: CASSRPGQGVDTQYF. DNA of the CDR3: TGTGCCAGCAGCCGGCCCGGACAGGGGGTAGATACGCAGTATTTT.

This chain connects TRBV6-4 to TRBJ1-2, with 9 bases identical to TRBD1. The length of the CDR3 is 15 residues. With 6 bases clipped from V and 1 base from J, the junction kept 6 bases outside the gene matches. The germline CDR1 and CDR2 sequences are MRHNA and SNTAGT. CDR3 DNA: TGTGCCAGCAGCCGGGACAGGGAAATTAACTATGGCTACACCTTC. It encodes CASSRDREINYGYTF.